This record covers a single T cell receptor (beta chain). CDR1 and CDR2 from the germline V gene are SQVTM and ANQGSEA. CDR3 length: 19 residues. V lost 5 bases to trimming and J lost 0 bases; unmatched junction nucleotides: 17. PCR was performed a second time for roughly 7 to 11 cycles using a sample-barcoded 5' primer and a J-beta primer mix. Each cDNA was tagged by a template-switch adaptor containing 12 random nucleotides. TCRdb re-analysed the 5' RACE reads in MiXCR, keeping a single row per CDR3 protein. The sample has nearly 800,000 distinct CDR3 sequences, roughly 25% seen once; the top ten hold approximately 3.7%. The source of the sample is a study of blood T cells in healthy people across ages. These same data were also listed under a study on T cells of mothers and their children. That study adds: Unrelated pairs and related pairs have their TCR recombination output shaped similarly by thymic selection. Related mother-child pairs showed slightly higher but non-significant overlap than unrelated pairs.

This clonotype was sampled from a boy aged 10-17 years in good health. The chain is built from TRBV29-1 and TRBJ2-1, with 9 bases matching TRBD2. The sample taken for sequencing was blood. The CDR3 region has the DNA TGCAGCGTTTGGGGGCTCGGGACTAGCCTTTCTTACTCCTACAATGAGCAGTTCTTC. It encodes CSVWGLGTSLSYSYNEQFF.